This T cell receptor (beta chain) was identified during a study of response to subunit inactivated influenza vaccine. Points on this clonotype: The antigen remains unidentified.

General observations from the study: Few new T cells, the authors suggested, are recruited by each seasonal influenza vaccination.

Trimming took 5 bases from V and 4 from J; bases not matched to a gene: 7. Germline lookup yields CDR1 SGHRS and CDR2 YFSETQ. The CDR3 runs 15 residues. TCRdb reprocessed the RT-PCR reads via MiXCR and lists one record per CDR3 protein. This table has more than 700,000 distinct CDR3 sequences, around 20% appearing once. V and J are TRBV5-1 and TRBJ2-5; 11 bases are shared with TRBD2. The sequence derives from a man between 50 and 59 years old who received an inactivated influenza vaccine. Sample: PBMCs from blood, taken roughly 5 days after vaccination. In nucleotides, the CDR3 is TGCGCCAGCAGTGCAACTAGCGGGAGTCGAGAGACCCAGTACTTC. Encoded protein: CASSATSGSRETQYF.